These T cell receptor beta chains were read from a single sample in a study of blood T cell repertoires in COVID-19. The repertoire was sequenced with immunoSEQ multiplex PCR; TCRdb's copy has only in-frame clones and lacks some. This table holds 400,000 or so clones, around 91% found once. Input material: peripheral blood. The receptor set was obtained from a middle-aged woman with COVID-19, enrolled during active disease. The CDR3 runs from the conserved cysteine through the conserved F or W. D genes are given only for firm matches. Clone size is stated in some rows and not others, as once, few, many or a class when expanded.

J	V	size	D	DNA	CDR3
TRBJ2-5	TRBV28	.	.	TGTGCCAGCAGTTCTGGGGGGGAGACCCAGTACTTC	CASSSGGETQYF
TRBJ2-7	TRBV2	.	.	TGTGCCAGCAGTGGGCCATACGAGCAGTACTTC	CASSGPYEQYF
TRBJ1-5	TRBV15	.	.	TGTGCCACCAGCTCCAAACAGGGCGATAGCAATCAGCCCCAGCATTTT	CATSSKQGDSNQPQHF
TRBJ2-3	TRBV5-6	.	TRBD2	TGTGCCAGCAGCCTCCGGACTAGCGGGGACGCAGATACGCAGTATTTT	CASSLRTSGDADTQYF
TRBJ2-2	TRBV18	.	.	TGTGCCAGCTCACCAAACAGCTTAAACACCGGGGAGCTGTTTTTT	CASSPNSLNTGELFF
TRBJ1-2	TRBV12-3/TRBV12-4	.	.	TGTGCCAGCAGTTTAACTGCACCCTATGGCTACACCTTC	CASSLTAPYGYTF
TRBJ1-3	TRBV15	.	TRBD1	TGTGCCACCAGCCTCCGGGACAGGGCTTTTTCTGGAAACACCATATATTTT	CATSLRDRAFSGNTIYF
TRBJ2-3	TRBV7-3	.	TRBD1	TGTGCCAGCAGCTTGGACAGGGGTAGCACAGATACGCAGTATTTT	CASSLDRGSTDTQYF
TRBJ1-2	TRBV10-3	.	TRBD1	TGTGCCAGCGAGACAGGGCTGGGCTATGGCTACACCTTC	CASETGLGYGYTF
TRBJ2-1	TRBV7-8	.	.	TGTGCCAGCAGCCCTTACAATGAGCAGTTCTTC	CASSPYNEQFF
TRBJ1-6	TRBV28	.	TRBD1	TGTGCCAGCAGTTACAGGGGTTCACCCCTCCACTTT	CASSYRGSPLHF
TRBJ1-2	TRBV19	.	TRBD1	TGTGCCACTCGGACAGGGGGCCTCTATGGCTACACCTTC	CATRTGGLYGYTF
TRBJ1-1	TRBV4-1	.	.	TGCGCCAGCAGCCATACTACCTTGGGGCAGGGGGAAGCTTTCTTT	CASSHTTLGQGEAFF
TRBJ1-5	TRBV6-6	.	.	TGTGCCAGCAGCTCGGACAGCGGCCAGCCCCAGCATTTT	CASSSDSGQPQHF
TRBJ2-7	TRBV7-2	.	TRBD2	TGTGCCAGCAGCTTTGGGGCGGGAGACCCCTACGAGCAGTACTTC	CASSFGAGDPYEQYF
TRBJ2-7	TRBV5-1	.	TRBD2	TGCGCCAGCCGGGATAGTAGCGGGGGTTCCCCGTACTTC	CASRDSSGGSPYF
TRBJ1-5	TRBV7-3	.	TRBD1	TGTGCCAGCAGCCCGACAGGGGGCAATCAGCCCCAGCATTTT	CASSPTGGNQPQHF
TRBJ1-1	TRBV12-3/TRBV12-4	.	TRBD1	TGTGCCAGCAGTTCCGTTGGACAGGTTGAAGCTTTCTTT	CASSSVGQVEAFF
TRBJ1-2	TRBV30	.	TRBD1	TGTGCCTGGAGATCGACAGGGGGCACCTATGGCTACACCTTC	CAWRSTGGTYGYTF
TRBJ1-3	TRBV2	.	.	TGTGCCAGCAGTGACTTTTACACCATATATTTT	CASSDFYTIYF
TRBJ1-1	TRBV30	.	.	TGTGCCTGGGCTACCCTCAACACTGAAGCTTTCTTT	CAWATLNTEAFF
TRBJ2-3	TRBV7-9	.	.	TGTGCCAGCAGCTCTGCAGGGAGGCCAGATACGCAGTATTTT	CASSSAGRPDTQYF
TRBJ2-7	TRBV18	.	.	TGTGCCAGCTCACCGCTGGAGTCCCCATCGCAGTACTTC	CASSPLESPSQYF
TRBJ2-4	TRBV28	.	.	TGTGCCAGCAGTACGCAGGGGTACATTCAGTACTTC	CASSTQGYIQYF
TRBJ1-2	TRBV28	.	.	TGTGCCAGCAGTTTAAACAGCTATGGCTACACCTTC	CASSLNSYGYTF
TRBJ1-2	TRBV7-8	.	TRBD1	TGTGCCAGCAGCGAAGACAGGGCCTCCTATGGCTACACCTTC	CASSEDRASYGYTF
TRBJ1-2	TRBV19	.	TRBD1	TGTGCCAGTAGTGTCGGACAGGCTAACTATGGCTACACCTTC	CASSVGQANYGYTF
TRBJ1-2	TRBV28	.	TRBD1	TGTGCCAGCAGAACAGGGGACTGGGGCTACACCTTC	CASRTGDWGYTF
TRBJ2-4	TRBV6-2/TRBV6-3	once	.	TGTGCCAGCAGTTACGAGGGCCCCATTCAGTACTTC	CASSYEGPIQYF